The present TCR beta chain was sequenced within a study of OX40 agonist ivuxolimab in advanced cancers. TCRdb's copy holds only in-frame clones and misses some; the assay was immunoSEQ multiplex PCR. The sample includes roughly 38,000 clones, less than 85% of them seen just once. Per the germline V gene, CDR1 is LNHDA and CDR2 is SQIVND (reference sequence). V was cut by 7 bases and J by 2 bases, with 14 bases left in between. The CDR3 extends over 14 amino acids. The sequenced sample was CD4+ or CD8+ T cells sorted from blood, obtained in a trial of the OX40 agonist ivuxolimab. This clonotype originated in an adult with an advanced solid tumor such as melanoma, head and neck, liver or kidney cancer. The genes are TRBV19 and TRBJ1-1; no reliable D call. CDR3 amino acids: CASTLWGSNTEAFF. The CDR3 nucleotides read TGTGCCAGTACCCTCTGGGGATCTAACACTGAAGCTTTCTTT. The full variable domain, rest sourced from reference TRBV19 and TRBJ1-1, is DGGITQSPKYLFRKEGQNVTLSCEQNLNHDAMYWYRQDPGQGLRLIYYSQIVNDFQKGDIAEGYSVSREKKESFPLTVTSAQKNPTAFYLCASTLWGSNTEAFFGQGTRLTVV.